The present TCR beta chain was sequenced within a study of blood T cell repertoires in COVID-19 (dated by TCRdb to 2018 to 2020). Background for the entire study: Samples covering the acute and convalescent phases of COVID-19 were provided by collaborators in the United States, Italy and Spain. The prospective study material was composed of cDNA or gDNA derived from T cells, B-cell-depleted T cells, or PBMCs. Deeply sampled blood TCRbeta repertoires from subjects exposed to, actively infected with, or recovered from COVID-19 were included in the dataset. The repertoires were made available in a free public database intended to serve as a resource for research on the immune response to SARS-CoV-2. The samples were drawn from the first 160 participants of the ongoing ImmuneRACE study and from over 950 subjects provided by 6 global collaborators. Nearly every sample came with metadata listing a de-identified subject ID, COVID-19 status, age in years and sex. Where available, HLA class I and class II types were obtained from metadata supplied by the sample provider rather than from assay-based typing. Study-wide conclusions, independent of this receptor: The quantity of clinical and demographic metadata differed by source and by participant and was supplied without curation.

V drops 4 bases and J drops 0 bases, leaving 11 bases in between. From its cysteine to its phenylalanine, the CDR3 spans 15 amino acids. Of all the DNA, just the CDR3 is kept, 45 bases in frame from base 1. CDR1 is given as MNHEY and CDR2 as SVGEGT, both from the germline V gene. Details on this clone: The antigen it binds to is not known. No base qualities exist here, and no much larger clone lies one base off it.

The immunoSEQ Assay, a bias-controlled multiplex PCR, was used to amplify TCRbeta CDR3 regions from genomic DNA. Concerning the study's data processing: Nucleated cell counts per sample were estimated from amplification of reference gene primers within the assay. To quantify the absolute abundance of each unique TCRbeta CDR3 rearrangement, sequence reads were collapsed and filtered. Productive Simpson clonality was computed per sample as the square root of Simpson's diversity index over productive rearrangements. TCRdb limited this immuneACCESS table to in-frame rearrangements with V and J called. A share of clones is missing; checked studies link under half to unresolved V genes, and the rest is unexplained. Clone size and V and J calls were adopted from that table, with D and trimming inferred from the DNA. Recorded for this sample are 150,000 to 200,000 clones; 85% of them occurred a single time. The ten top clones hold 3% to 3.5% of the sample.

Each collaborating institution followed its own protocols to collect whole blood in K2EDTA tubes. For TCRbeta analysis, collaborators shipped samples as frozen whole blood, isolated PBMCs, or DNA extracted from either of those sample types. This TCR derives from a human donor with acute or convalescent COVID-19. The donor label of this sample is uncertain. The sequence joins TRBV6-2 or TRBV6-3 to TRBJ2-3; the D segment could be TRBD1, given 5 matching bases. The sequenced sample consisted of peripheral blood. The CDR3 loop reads CASSFVGASTDTQYF. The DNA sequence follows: TGTGCCAGCAGTTTTGTAGGGGCTAGCACAGATACGCAGTATTTT.